Detailed here is one T cell receptor (beta chain). The specificity of this receptor is unknown. Nothing much larger sits one base from this clone, and base qualities are not available. The data were obtained in a study of cytomegalovirus exposure and HLA in healthy donors (dated by TCRdb to the late 2010s). With regard to the full study: According to a later analysis, one platform produced both the 110 or so validation repertoires and the 670 or so repertoires of the first cohort. The study aimed to test whether signatures of past pathogen exposure could be identified by cataloging public T cell receptors. Along with the approximately 700-subject first cohort, a separate validation cohort of over a hundred different subjects was used. High-throughput TCR immunosequencing, statistical association of individual TCRs with disease status, and machine learning were combined to predict cytomegalovirus infection status. Points the paper makes about the study in general: While some public TCRs were present in many individuals, most TCR sequences turned up only very rarely across donors. The study listed 150 to 200 TCR beta chains as associated with cytomegalovirus. It was suggested by the authors that the approach could potentially be generalized to other disease states and immunological phenotypes. A later analysis found that TCRs clustered in the first cohort also tended to co-occur in the approximately 120 validation repertoires, with 90% to 95% of cluster scores above 0. Cytomegalovirus status was reported to be diagnosed by the classifier with high specificity and sensitivity in both the original and validation cohorts. In vitro tests confirmed that three of the cytomegalovirus-associated TCR beta chains recognize cytomegalovirus antigens. A later analysis lacked HLA typing for the validation cohort, so it scored co-occurrence in that cohort across all 110 or so repertoires.

The CDR3 holds 17 amino acids from the cysteine to the phenylalanine. Here the CDR3 DNA is all that survives: 51 bases in frame from base 1. Between the V and J ends, shortened by 0 bases and 5 bases respectively, the junction contains 17 bases. In the germline V gene, CDR1 corresponds to LGHNA and CDR2 to YSLEER. Separate from the approximately 700-subject first cohort, the validation cohort of 95 to 150 subjects was the group to which the donors belonged. Receptor amplification or capture employed the immunoSEQ multiplex PCR assay. The authors' analysis ran thus. A statistical classification framework was built to diagnose cytomegalovirus status from the catalog of TCR beta chain sequences. TCRdb holds this immuneACCESS table with in-frame rearrangements only. Some clones are missing; in checked studies, unresolved V genes explain under half, and the rest has no known cause. For V, J and clone size, that table is used; D and trimming come from the DNA. The sample yields about 71,000 clones; over 90% were counted once. The ten largest account for more than 1% of the sample.

The chain was built from TRBV4-3 and TRBJ2-1, and TRBD2 may be the D gene, going by 6 matching bases. This receptor was taken from a woman between 18 and 30 years old in good health and CMV-seronegative. Sequenced input: PBMCs. The nucleotide sequence is given as TGCGCCAGCAGCCAAGATCATTTCCTAGCGTCAAACAATGAGCAGTTCTTC. It specifies CASSQDHFLASNNEQFF.